The 25 T cell receptor beta chains in this list originate from one sample, sequenced in a study of blood T cells in healthy people across ages. Then a second PCR, running roughly 7 to 11 cycles, was carried out with a sample-barcoded 5' primer and a J-beta primer mix. MiXCR, applied by TCRdb to the 5' RACE reads, yields one record per CDR3 protein. The table shows 1.5 million to 2 million distinct CDR3 sequences, with about 31% occurring only once. Material for sequencing was blood. The receptors stem from a woman in her twenties or thirties in good health.

The chain uses TRBV4-1 and TRBJ2-1, with a possible D match to TRBD1 (5 bases). Trimming stripped 3 bases from V and 1 base from J, with 19 bases between. CDR1 and CDR2 (germline): MGHRA, YSYEKL. This CDR3 comprises 18 residues. CDR3 sequence reads: CASSQIFRSDRSYNEQFF. CDR3 nucleotides: TGCGCCAGCAGCCAGATTTTTCGGAGCGACAGATCCTACAATGAGCAGTTCTTC.

This clonotype has a handful of counts. The genes are TRBV2 and TRBJ2-1; 9 bases agree with TRBD1. The CDR3 is made up of 13 amino acids. With V trimmed by 6 bases and J by 9 bases, 6 bases remained unmatched. Germline lookup yields CDR1 SNHLY and CDR2 FYNNEI. In nucleotides, the CDR3 is TGTGCCAGCAGATCGGACAGGGGAGCTGAGCAGTTCTTC. This codes for CASRSDRGAEQFF. Using reference TRBV2 and TRBJ2-1 for the parts outside the CDR3, the full variable domain is EPEVTQTPSHQVTQMGQEVILRCVPISNHLYFYWYRQILGQKVEFLVSFYNNEISEKSEIFDDQFSVERPDGSNFTLKIRSTKLEDSAMYFCASRSDRGAEQFFGPGTRLTVL.

This chain joins TRBV20-1 and TRBJ2-1; D is uncertain. V gave up 7 bases and J gave up 3 bases, with 16 bases separating them. The CDR3 extends over 14 amino acids. The germline gives CDR1 DFQATT, CDR2 SNEGSKA (reference sequence). The CDR3 DNA is TGCAGTGTCCCATCAAAGGCGAGCTACAATGAGCAGTTCTTC. Translated: CSVPSKASYNEQFF.

The chain carries TRBV4-1 and TRBJ2-7, with 8 bases lining up with TRBD2. Germline V gene data show CDR1 as MGHRA and CDR2 as YSYEKL. This CDR3 is built from 16 residues. With V trimmed by 4 bases and J by 3 bases, 11 bases remained unmatched. The chain's CDR3 is CASSRDSGGLVYEQYF. As DNA, the CDR3 is TGCGCCAGCAGCCGAGATTCGGGGGGGCTCGTCTACGAGCAGTACTTC.

A note on this clonotype: The junction departs from germline at one end; a sequencing error may be responsible. The chain carries TRBV20-1 and TRBJ2-3, with D tentatively TRBD2 (7 bases). CDR1 DFQATT and CDR2 SNEGSKA come from the germline V gene (reference sequence). This CDR3 is built from 15 residues. The CDR3 DNA reads as TGCAGTGCTAGCGGGTGGGGGGGCGAAACAGATGCGCAGTATTTT. Translating it yields CSASGWGGETDAQYF.

There are a few counts of this clonotype. This sequence joins TRBV5-6 and TRBJ1-6, with D perhaps TRBD1 (5 bases). The CDR3 length is 17 residues. Germline V gene lookup returns CDR1 SGHDT and CDR2 YYEEEE. Trimming shortened V by 0 bases and J by 10 bases, and 20 bases separated the two germline ends. As DNA, the CDR3 is TGTGCCAGCAGCTTGGACCCCCGAATAAGGGGCGACTCACCCCTCCACTTT. Amino acid sequence: CASSLDPRIRGDSPLHF.

This chain joins TRBV6-5 and TRBJ2-3; D possibly matches TRBD1 or TRBD2 (6 bases each). Trimming cost V 0 bases and J 0 bases, with 19 bases left between them. CDR3 size: 19 residues. CDR1 MNHEY and CDR2 SVGAGI come from the germline V gene. In DNA, the CDR3 is TGTGCCAGCAGTTACTCGGGGGGATTGACAGGATTTAGCACAGATACGCAGTATTTT. Translating gives CASSYSGGLTGFSTDTQYF.

On this clonotype itself: Just one base apart from a much larger clone, this may be a read error. The chain uses TRBV5-6 and TRBJ2-3; maybe TRBD1 (5 bases). The germline gives CDR1 SGHDT, CDR2 YYEEEE. The CDR3 runs 15 residues. V was shortened by 7 bases and J by 4 bases, with 19 bases between the two germline ends. The CDR3, as DNA: TGTGCCAGCGGTCCGGTGGACACCTATTCAGATACGCAGTATTTT. This sequence encodes CASGPVDTYSDTQYF.

The chain joins TRBV4-1 to TRBJ2-7; 8 bases are shared with TRBD1. Germline-derived CDR1 and CDR2 are MGHRA and YSYEKL. The CDR3 covers 15 residues. Trimming at V came to 0 bases and at J to 6 bases, leaving 7 bases not matched to a gene. The CDR3 spells CASSQDLGQGGEQYF. CDR3 nucleotide sequence: TGCGCCAGCAGCCAAGATCTAGGACAGGGAGGCGAGCAGTACTTC.

The chain recombines TRBV7-3 with TRBJ2-1, with TRBD1 as a possible D gene (5 bases). Germline V CDR1 and CDR2: SGHTA, FQGTGA. This CDR3 has 14 amino acids. The V end was cut by 6 bases, the J end by 9 bases, with 18 bases between. This chain's CDR3 is CASRSQGGVGEQFF. Here the CDR3 DNA reads TGTGCCAGCAGGTCCCAGGGCGGAGTAGGTGAGCAGTTCTTC.

The chain has TRBV7-2 and TRBJ1-1; the D is unclear. This CDR3 has 15 amino acids. Germline CDR1 is SGHTA and CDR2 is FQGNSA. V was clipped by 5 bases and J by 6 bases, with 19 bases between them. CDR3 DNA: TGTGCCAGCAGCATCGGCCAGATTAGTCTTTCTGAAGCTTTCTTT. This gives the protein CASSIGQISLSEAFF.

This clonotype was found once. The gene calls are TRBV30 and TRBJ2-5, with D unclear. With 2 bases removed from V and 3 bases from J, the gap between germline ends came to 19 bases. CDR3 size: 16 residues. Germline V gene lookup returns CDR1 GTSNPN and CDR2 SVGIG (reference sequence). CDR3 sequence reads: CAWSHFKDQIKETQYF. The CDR3, as DNA: TGTGCCTGGAGTCACTTCAAGGACCAAATAAAAGAGACCCAGTACTTC.

The gene calls are TRBV12-3 or TRBV12-4 and TRBJ1-5; D unresolved. The CDR3 runs 15 residues. Trimming stripped 0 bases from V and 0 bases from J, with 6 bases between. The CDR3 reads CASSLAGFSNQPQHF. CDR3 sequence (DNA): TGTGCCAGCAGTTTAGCGGGGTTTAGCAATCAGCCCCAGCATTTT.

J is TRBJ2-3 and V is TRBV5-6; a weak D match, TRBD2 (6 bases). There are 15 residues in the CDR3. From germline, CDR1 is SGHDT and CDR2 YYEEEE. Trimming shortened V by 2 bases and J by 1 base, and 11 bases separated the two germline ends. CDR3: CASSFLADRTDTQYF. The CDR3 bases are TGTGCCAGCAGCTTTTTAGCGGACCGCACAGATACGCAGTATTTT.

Only a few counts were recorded for this clonotype. The chain uses TRBV7-9 and TRBJ1-2; 8 nucleotides agree with TRBD1. V trimming: 0 bases; J trimming: 0 bases; junction bases outside the gene matches: 6. CDR3 length equals 17 residues. Germline V gene data show CDR1 as SEHNR and CDR2 as FQNEAQ (reference sequence). The CDR3 is CASSLARDRIANYGYTF. DNA of the CDR3: TGTGCCAGCAGCTTAGCCCGGGACAGGATAGCTAACTATGGCTACACCTTC.

In its sample, this clonotype was seen a few times. V is TRBV9 and J is TRBJ1-2, with D unclear. V lost 0 bases to trimming and J lost 4 bases, with 7 bases between them. CDR3 size: 13 residues. Germline CDR1 and CDR2: SGDLS and YYNGEE. The CDR3 is CASSVGGLYGYTF. CDR3 nucleotide sequence: TGTGCCAGCAGCGTAGGTGGCCTCTATGGCTACACCTTC.

This rearrangement joins TRBV6-6 to TRBJ2-1, with TRBD1 matching over 7 bases. Germline CDR1 MNHNY, CDR2 SVGAGI (reference sequence). After removal of 4 bases from V and 3 bases from J, the junction contained 9 bases not matched to a gene. There are 16 residues in the CDR3. CDR3 sequence reads: CASSLLGQSLYNEQFF. CDR3 in DNA: TGTGCCAGCAGTTTACTGGGACAGAGCCTCTACAATGAGCAGTTCTTC.

This clonotype was counted between two and nine times. The J gene is TRBJ1-5, the V gene TRBV12-3 or TRBV12-4; D is unclear. V was clipped by 2 bases and J by 2 bases, with 10 bases between them. The CDR3 has 15 residues. The CDR3 region is CASSLNPEGNQPQHF. The CDR3 DNA reads as TGTGCCAGCAGTTTAAACCCGGAGGGCAATCAGCCCCAGCATTTT.

The chain is built from TRBV7-2 and TRBJ2-7; TRBD2 matches 12 bases. CDR1 and CDR2 from the germline V gene are SGHTA and FQGNSA. V dropped 0 bases and J dropped 1; count of bases not matched to a gene: 4. The CDR3 is made up of 17 amino acids. The chain's CDR3 is CASSLATSGGGSYEQYF. The CDR3 DNA reads as TGTGCCAGCAGCTTAGCGACTAGCGGGGGCGGGTCCTACGAGCAGTACTTC.

The rearrangement joins TRBV20-1 to TRBJ1-2; D uncertain. The germline V and J ends were trimmed by 3 bases and 7 bases, with 6 bases remaining between them. Germline V lookup: CDR1 DFQATT, CDR2 SNEGSKA (reference sequence). The CDR3 runs 10 residues. For the CDR3, the DNA is TGCAGTGCTAGGGCGGTTGGCTACACCTTC. Amino acids: CSARAVGYTF.

This clonotype showed up many times. The chain couples TRBV4-1 to TRBJ2-3; 11 positions agree with TRBD2. Trimming cost V 5 bases and J 3 bases; bases outside gene matches: 4. The CDR3 is made up of 15 amino acids. CDR1 and CDR2 (germline): MGHRA, YSYEKL. CDR3 loop: CASSYPSGRTDTQYF. In DNA, the CDR3 is TGCGCCAGCAGCTACCCTAGCGGGAGGACAGATACGCAGTATTTT.

This clonotype was observed a handful of times. This chain links TRBV11-2 with TRBJ2-3; 8 positions agree with TRBD2. V lost 3 bases to trimming and J lost 9 bases; unmatched junction nucleotides: 11. Germline CDR1 reads SGHAT; CDR2 reads FQNNGV. CDR3 size: 15 residues. The CDR3 DNA reads as TGTGCCAGCAGCTTGGTACGGGAGGGCGGTTTGACGCAGTATTTT. This encodes CASSLVREGGLTQYF.

Of note for this clonotype: At one end the junction does not follow the germline gene, possibly because of a read error. CDR3 protein: CASSYPPWREDYDEQFF. CDR3 bases: TGTGCCAGCAGTTACCCACCGTGGCGGGAGGACTACGATGAGCAGTTCTTC. The chain combines TRBV6-2 or TRBV6-3 with TRBJ2-1; the match to TRBD2 covers 8 bases. CDR3 length: 17 residues. CDR1 MNHEY and CDR2 SVGEGT come from the germline V gene.

This clonotype was seen a handful of times. The chain couples TRBV12-3 or TRBV12-4 to TRBJ2-1; TRBD1 matches at 9 bases. J gave up 7 bases and V 7 bases, and 5 bases lay outside the gene matches. The CDR3 is 13 residues long. CDR3 sequence (DNA): TGTGCCAGCACCCTCGGGACAGGGAATGAGCAGTTCTTC. Encoded protein: CASTLGTGNEQFF.

This clonotype was picked up a small number of times. The chain employs TRBV21-1 and TRBJ2-4. TRBV21-1 is assigned pseudogene status. The CDR3 has 14 amino acids. The CDR3 spells CASSKVWQKNIQYF. CDR3 DNA: TGTGCCAGCAGCAAAGTTTGGCAGAAAAACATTCAGTACTTC.